This T cell receptor (beta chain) comes out of a study of blood T cell repertoires in COVID-19. On the study more broadly: Samples representing acute and convalescent COVID-19 were sourced from the United States, Italy and Spain. The cDNA or gDNA used as material had been derived from T cells, B-cell-depleted T cells, or PBMCs.

The CDR3 loop spans 12 amino acids. In germline, CDR1 is MNHNY, CDR2 SVGAGI (reference sequence). Trimming pared 5 bases from V and 5 bases from J, leaving 9 bases between. The authors' processing: From reference gene primer amplification, estimates of nucleated cell counts were derived. Sequenced by immunoSEQ multiplex PCR; TCRdb stores in-frame clones only, minus some. V and J calls and clone size are given by that table; D and trimming were obtained from the DNA. The data show 45,000 to 60,000 clones, 89% seen once. The V call is TRBV6-6, the J call TRBJ1-2; no reliable D call. This receptor was obtained from a human donor in a cohort sampled during active COVID-19. Sequencing was carried out using peripheral blood. As DNA, the CDR3 is TGTGCCAGCAGTCGGGCAGTTTATGGCTACACCTTC. Its protein product is CASSRAVYGYTF.